The entry that follows covers one TCR beta chain sequence. The antigen remains undetermined. Generated by immunoSEQ multiplex PCR, the TCRdb table keeps only in-frame clones and is missing some. The sample lists roughly 38,000 clones; around nine tenths were seen once. The cohort excluded patients with autoimmune disease history or systemic immunosuppression. This record belongs to a study of OX40 agonist ivuxolimab in advanced cancers. Regarding the study as a whole: Certain nonresponders likewise exhibited a low normalized T-cell clonal expansion.

CDR3 length: 12 residues. Trimming removed 5 bases from V and 10 bases from J, with 15 bases in between. CDR1 is SEHNR, CDR2 FQNEAQ, per germline (reference sequence). This receptor was taken from an adult with an advanced solid tumor such as melanoma, head and neck, liver or kidney cancer. The chain has TRBV7-9 and TRBJ2-7, with D unclear. Sequencing used CD4+ or CD8+ T cells sorted from blood, obtained in a trial of the OX40 agonist ivuxolimab. In DNA, the CDR3 is TGTGCCAGCAGCGTTCTGGAAGGAAGACAGTACTTC. Its translation: CASSVLEGRQYF.